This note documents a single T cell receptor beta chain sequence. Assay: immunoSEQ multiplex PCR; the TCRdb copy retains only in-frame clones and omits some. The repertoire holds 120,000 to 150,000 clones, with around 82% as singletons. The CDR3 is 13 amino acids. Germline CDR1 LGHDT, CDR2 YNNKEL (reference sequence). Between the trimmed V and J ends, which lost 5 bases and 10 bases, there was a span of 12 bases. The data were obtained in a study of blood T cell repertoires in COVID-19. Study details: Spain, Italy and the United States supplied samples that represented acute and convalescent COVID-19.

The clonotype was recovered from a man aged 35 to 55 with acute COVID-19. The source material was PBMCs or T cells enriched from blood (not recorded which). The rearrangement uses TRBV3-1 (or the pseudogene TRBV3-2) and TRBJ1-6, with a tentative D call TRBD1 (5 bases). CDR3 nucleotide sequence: TGTGCCAGCAGCACAGACAGAAGGTCACCCCTCCACTTT. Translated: CASSTDRRSPLHF.